This T cell receptor (beta chain) was documented in a study of T cells in Graves' hyperthyroidism and ophthalmopathy. Study-level findings and limits: Most thyroid clonotypes expanded above 0.001 appeared in blood too.

This clonotype was seen at least ten times. The antigen remains undetermined. The investigators amplified TCR beta CDR3 regions from RNA transcripts. First-round RT-PCR with HTBI primers amplified the TCR CDR3 region. TCRdb re-called the multiplex PCR reads through MiXCR, storing one row per CDR3 protein. The sample holds around 420,000 distinct CDR3 sequences; approximately 15% are singletons and the top ten take about 5%. There are 15 residues in the CDR3. CDR1 and CDR2 from the germline V gene are MNHEY and SVGAGI. Unmatched junction bases numbered 0, after V lost 2 bases and J lost 1 base. The chain is built from TRBV6-5 and TRBJ1-1, with TRBD1 matching over 11 bases. This TCR was recovered from a woman under 30 with Graves' hyperthyroidism. The material sequenced was blood. The CDR3 region is CASSYGTGGNTEAFF. DNA of the CDR3: TGTGCCAGCAGTTACGGGACAGGGGGGAACACTGAAGCTTTCTTT.